The next 22 T cell receptor beta chains were all read from a single sample in a study of CD8+CD57+ T cells in acquired aplastic anemia. Template material for TCR beta VDJ and CDR3 profiling consisted of genomic DNA. TCRdb re-analysed the reads in MiXCR, keeping a single row per CDR3 protein. The data show under 200,000 distinct CDR3 sequences, about 48% seen once. Selection for sequencing was limited to patients who had shown CD8+CD57+ cell expansion by flow cytometry. Sequencing was done on a sample of sorted CD4+, CD8+, or CD8+CD57+ T cells (not recorded which) from PBMCs. The receptors shown here come from a human donor with aplastic anemia.

This rearrangement joins TRBV7-8 to TRBJ1-4; 7 nucleotides align to TRBD1. Trimming removed 2 bases from V and 7 bases from J; junction bases left unmatched: 7. This CDR3 is built from 15 residues. Per the germline V gene, CDR1 is SGHVS and CDR2 is FQNEAQ. The CDR3 DNA follows: TGTGCCAGCAGCTTACTACAGGGGCAGGGTGAAAAACTGTTTTTT. Translated, it gives CASSLLQGQGEKLFF.

This clonotype was recorded many times. The chain is built from TRBV10-2 and TRBJ2-7; 8 bases are a match to TRBD2. The CDR3 contains 13 residues. Germline CDR1 and CDR2: WSHSY and SAAADI. After removal of 7 bases from V and 2 bases from J, the junction contained 4 bases not matched to a gene. The CDR3 here is CASISGATYEQYF. The CDR3 DNA reads TGCGCCAGCATTAGCGGGGCCACCTACGAGCAGTACTTC.

The chain recombines TRBV27 with TRBJ2-2; 11 bases match TRBD1. The junction had 7 bases not matched to a gene; V was cut back by 4 bases and J by 15 bases. Germline CDR1 reads MNHEY; CDR2 reads SMNVEV (reference sequence). This CDR3 region has 13 residues. CDR3 residues: CASSSGQGARVFF. In DNA form, the CDR3 reads TGTGCCAGCAGTTCCGGACAGGGGGCGCGGGTGTTTTTT.

The V gene is TRBV11-2, the J gene TRBJ2-5, with D perhaps given as TRBD1 or TRBD2 (5 bases each). In germline, CDR1 is SGHAT, CDR2 FQNNGV. CDR3 length equals 14 residues. The V end was cut by 4 bases, the J end by 3 bases, with 12 bases between. For the CDR3, the DNA is TGTGCCAGCAGCTCGGGGCAAATCAAAGAGACCCAGTACTTC. Its protein is CASSSGQIKETQYF.

This clonotype was observed at least ten times. The chain employs TRBV15 and TRBJ2-7, with no clear D. The length of the CDR3 is 14 residues. V lost 0 bases, J lost 4 bases, and 10 bases lay in between. Germline loops: CDR1 LNHNV, CDR2 YYDKDF (reference sequence). CDR3 protein: CATSRDKARYEQYF. CDR3 bases: TGTGCCACCAGCAGAGATAAGGCCAGATACGAGCAGTACTTC.

V and J are TRBV2 and TRBJ2-3; no clear D. The CDR3 contains 15 residues. Germline V CDR1 and CDR2: SNHLY, FYNNEI. Trimming left V 3 bases short and J 4 bases short, with 14 bases between. CDR3 amino acids: CASSDWQLDADTQYF. CDR3 DNA sequence: TGTGCCAGCAGTGATTGGCAGCTTGATGCAGATACGCAGTATTTT.

This chain links TRBV20-1 with TRBJ2-5; 11 nucleotides line up with TRBD2. With 6 bases clipped from V and 11 bases from J, the junction kept 8 bases outside the gene matches. Germline CDR1 and CDR2: DFQATT and SNEGSKA (reference sequence). This CDR3 has 12 amino acids. For the CDR3, the DNA is TGCAGTGCCGTCCGTAGCGGGGGGGGTCAGTACTTC. Protein: CSAVRSGGGQYF.

This clonotype was seen many times. This sequence joins TRBV5-1 and TRBJ2-7, with a tentative D call TRBD1 (6 bases). CDR3 length: 14 residues. CDR1 and CDR2 from the germline V gene are SGHRS and YFSETQ. The ends were cut back, 0 bases at V and 0 bases at J, with 7 bases in the middle. CDR3 sequence reads: CASSLGTASYEQYF. The CDR3 DNA reads as TGCGCCAGCAGCTTGGGGACAGCCTCCTACGAGCAGTACTTC. Full variable domain (rest looked up from reference TRBV5-1 and TRBJ2-7): KAGVTQTPRYLIKTRGQQVTLSCSPISGHRSVSWYQQTPGQGLQFLFEYFSETQRNKGNFPGRFSGRQFSNSRSEMNVSTLELGDSALYLCASSLGTASYEQYFGPGTRLTVT.

This sequence joins TRBV20-1 and TRBJ2-7, with D unresolved. The CDR3 totals 14 residues. Trimming cost V 0 bases and J 0 bases, with 9 bases left between them. Germline V CDR1 and CDR2: DFQATT, SNEGSKA (reference sequence). In nucleotides, the CDR3 is TGCAGTGCTAGAGACAGGTACAGCTCCTACGAGCAGTACTTC. It translates to CSARDRYSSYEQYF.

This clonotype was seen many times. The chain recombines TRBV30 with TRBJ2-7, with unresolved D. Trimming left V 1 base short and J 2 bases short, with 6 bases between. Germline CDR1 is GTSNPN and CDR2 is SVGIG (reference sequence). The CDR3 consists of 12 residues. The CDR3 DNA reads TGTGCCTGGAGTGCACTCCCCTACGAGCAGTACTTC. Translated: CAWSALPYEQYF.

Comments on this clonotype: Mismatch with germline at one junction end may stem from a read error. J is TRBJ2-7 and V is TRBV20-1; D is perhaps TRBD1 or TRBD2 (5 bases each). Germline CDR1 and CDR2: DFQATT and SNEGSKA (reference sequence). The CDR3 is 13 amino acids. CDR3 sequence (DNA): TGCAGTGCTAGAGATACGACAGACTATGAGCAGCACTTC. It codes for CSARDTTDYEQHF.

This clonotype came up many times. This chain connects TRBV19 to TRBJ2-1; D is ambiguous. There are 13 residues in the CDR3. CDR1 is LNHDA, CDR2 SQIVND, per germline (reference sequence). Trimming shortened V by 5 bases and J by 3 bases, and 8 bases separated the two germline ends. The CDR3 spells CASSPDGYNEQFF. CDR3 nucleotide sequence: TGTGCCAGTAGTCCAGACGGCTACAATGAGCAGTTCTTC.

This clonotype has at least ten counts. CDR3 amino acids: CASSNDRGQAFF. CDR3 sequence (DNA): TGTGCCAGCAGCAACGACAGGGGGCAAGCTTTCTTT. The chain uses TRBV5-6 and TRBJ1-1, with 10 positions matching TRBD1. Germline trimming cut 4 bases from V and 9 bases from J; bases unmatched to any gene: 3. Germline-derived CDR1 and CDR2 are SGHDT and YYEEEE. The CDR3 has 12 amino acids.

Concerning this clonotype itself: A much larger clone is a single base away; this may be a read error. This chain connects TRBV25-1 to TRBJ2-7; D uncertain. This CDR3 is 11 amino acids long. Per germline, CDR1 MGHDK and CDR2 SYGVNS. The CDR3 nucleotides read TGTGCCAGCAGTTACGCCTACGAGCAGTGCTTC. Encoded protein: CASSYAYEQCF.

The rearrangement uses TRBV6-5 and TRBJ1-1; D perhaps matches TRBD1 (5 bases). V shed 4 bases and J shed 1 base, with 10 bases lying between them. Per germline, CDR1 MNHEY and CDR2 SVGAGI. CDR3 size: 14 residues. In DNA form, the CDR3 reads TGTGCCAGCAGTTGGCTCGGACAGAACACTGAAGCTTTCTTT. Protein: CASSWLGQNTEAFF.

The V and J genes are TRBV19 and TRBJ2-1, with D perhaps assigned TRBD1 or TRBD2 (6 bases each). V lost 5 bases, J lost 3 bases, and 14 bases lay in between. The CDR3 runs 15 residues. Germline loops: CDR1 LNHDA, CDR2 SQIVND (reference sequence). The CDR3 DNA follows: TGTGCCAGTAGTGGGCTAGGGGGGTTCTACAATGAGCAGTTCTTC. It is translated as CASSGLGGFYNEQFF.

The rearrangement joins TRBV12-3 or TRBV12-4 to TRBJ2-3, with 8 bases that match TRBD2. The CDR3 totals 15 residues. The ends lost 5 bases at V and 1 base at J; junction bases unmatched: 5. The CDR3 here is CASSPLAGRTDTQYF. As DNA, the CDR3 is TGTGCCAGCAGTCCCTTAGCGGGGCGCACAGATACGCAGTATTTT.

This clonotype was counted many times. The chain employs TRBV2 and TRBJ1-2, with D perhaps TRBD1 (6 bases). Trimming removed 0 bases from V and 4 bases from J, with 9 bases in between. The CDR3 has 14 residues. Germline CDR1 SNHLY, CDR2 FYNNEI. CDR3 in amino acids: CASSEAGGAYGYTF. The DNA of the CDR3 is TGTGCCAGCAGTGAAGCGGGGGGGGCCTATGGCTACACCTTC.

This clonotype was picked up one time. This rearrangement joins TRBV20-1 to TRBJ1-2; D perhaps matches TRBD1 (6 bases). V lost 4 bases and J 2 bases, leaving 8 bases between the germline ends. Looked up from germline, CDR1 is DFQATT and CDR2 is SNEGSKA (reference sequence). The length of the CDR3 is 12 residues. This CDR3 reads CSANTGNYGYTF. The CDR3 DNA follows: TGCAGTGCTAACACAGGGAACTATGGCTACACCTTC.

Details on this clonotype: A junction end diverges from the germline sequence, so it may reflect a read error. The V call is TRBV5-6, the J call TRBJ1-2; no reliable D call. The CDR3 covers 11 residues. Germline V CDR1 and CDR2: SGHDT, YYEEEE. The CDR3 DNA sequence: TGTGCCAGCAGTTCCGATTATGGCTTCACCTTC. Translated, it gives CASSSDYGFTF.

This chain joins TRBV15 and TRBJ1-6; D is possibly TRBD1 (6 bases). Germline V gives CDR1 LNHNV, CDR2 YYDKDF (reference sequence). Trimming took 1 base from V and 9 from J, leaving 16 bases between them. This CDR3 spans 16 amino acids. The CDR3 here is CATSRGGLRGGSPLHF. CDR3 DNA: TGTGCCACCAGCAGAGGGGGCCTCAGGGGAGGTTCACCCCTCCACTTT.

This clonotype was seen at least ten times. This chain links TRBV19 with TRBJ2-1; TRBD2 matches at 14 bases. The CDR3 sequence is 17 residues long. Losses at the gene ends were 6 bases for V and 8 bases for J; bases not matched to a gene: 12. The germline V gene has CDR1 LNHDA and CDR2 SQIVND (reference sequence). Written as DNA, the CDR3 is TGTGCCAGTAGCGAGACTAGCGGGAGGGATGTATCCGATGAGCAGTTCTTC. It is translated as CASSETSGRDVSDEQFF.